This T cell receptor (beta chain) derives from a study of CD8 T cells in Susac syndrome. Reverse transcription of 0.5 to 1 ug RNA was carried out with random hexamers. TCRdb analysed the immunoSEQ multiplex PCR reads with MiXCR anew, one entry per CDR3 protein. Among about 130,000 distinct CDR3 sequences listed, 90% to 95% were seen once. The sequencing sample was made of CD4+ T cells from PBMCs. The receptor comes from a human donor in good health.

The CDR3 sequence is CASSRTGTGAHGYTF. The DNA for the CDR3 is TGTGCCAGCAGTAGGACCGGGACAGGGGCCCATGGCTACACCTTC. V gene TRBV12-3 or TRBV12-4 combines with J gene TRBJ1-2; 10 bases agree with TRBD1. V shed 5 bases, J shed 6 bases, and the junction held 9 bases outside the gene matches. The CDR3 loop spans 15 amino acids.